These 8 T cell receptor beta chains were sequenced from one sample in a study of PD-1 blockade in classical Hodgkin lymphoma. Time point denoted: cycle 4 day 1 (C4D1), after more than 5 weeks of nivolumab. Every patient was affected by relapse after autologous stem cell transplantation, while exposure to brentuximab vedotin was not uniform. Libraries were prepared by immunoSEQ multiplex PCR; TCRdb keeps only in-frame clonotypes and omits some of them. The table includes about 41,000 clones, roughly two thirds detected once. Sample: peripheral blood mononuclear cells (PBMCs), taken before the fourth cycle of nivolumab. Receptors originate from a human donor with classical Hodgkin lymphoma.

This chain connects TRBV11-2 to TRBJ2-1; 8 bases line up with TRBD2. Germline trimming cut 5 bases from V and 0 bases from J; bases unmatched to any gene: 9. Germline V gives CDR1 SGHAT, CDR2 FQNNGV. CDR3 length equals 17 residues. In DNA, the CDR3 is TGTGCCAGCAGCGGGTTCGGGGGGGGAGGCTCCTACAATGAGCAGTTCTTC. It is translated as CASSGFGGGGSYNEQFF.

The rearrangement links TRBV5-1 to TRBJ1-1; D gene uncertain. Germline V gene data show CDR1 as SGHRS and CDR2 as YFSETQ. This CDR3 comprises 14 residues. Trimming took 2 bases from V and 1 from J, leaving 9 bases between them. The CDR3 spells CASSFDGTNTEAFF. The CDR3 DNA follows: TGCGCCAGCAGCTTCGATGGTACGAACACTGAAGCTTTCTTT.

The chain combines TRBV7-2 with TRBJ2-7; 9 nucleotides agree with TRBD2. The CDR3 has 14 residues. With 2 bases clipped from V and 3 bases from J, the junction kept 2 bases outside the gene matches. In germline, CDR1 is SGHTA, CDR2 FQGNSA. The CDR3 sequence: CASSLRGGGYEQYF. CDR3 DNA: TGTGCCAGCAGCTTACGCGGGGGGGGCTACGAGCAGTACTTC.

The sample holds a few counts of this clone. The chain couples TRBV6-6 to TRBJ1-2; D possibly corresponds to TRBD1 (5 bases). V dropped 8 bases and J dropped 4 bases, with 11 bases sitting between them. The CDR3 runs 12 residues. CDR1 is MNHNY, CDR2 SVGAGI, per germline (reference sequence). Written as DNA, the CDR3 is TGTGCCAGCGGGGGATTGGTCTATGGCTACACCTTC. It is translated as CASGGLVYGYTF.

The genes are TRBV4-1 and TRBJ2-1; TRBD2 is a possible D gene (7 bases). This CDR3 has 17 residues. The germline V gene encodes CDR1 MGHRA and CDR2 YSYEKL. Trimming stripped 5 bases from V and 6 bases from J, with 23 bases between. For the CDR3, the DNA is TGCGCCAGCAGCTCACAACTACAGGGCGCGGGGGCCAATGAGCAGTTCTTC. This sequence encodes CASSSQLQGAGANEQFF.

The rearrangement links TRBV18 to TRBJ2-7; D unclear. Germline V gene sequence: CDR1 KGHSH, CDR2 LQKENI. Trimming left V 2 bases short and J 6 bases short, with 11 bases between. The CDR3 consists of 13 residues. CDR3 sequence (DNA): TGTGCCAGCTCACCAGACCCCTCGCGCGAGCAGTACTTC. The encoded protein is CASSPDPSREQYF.

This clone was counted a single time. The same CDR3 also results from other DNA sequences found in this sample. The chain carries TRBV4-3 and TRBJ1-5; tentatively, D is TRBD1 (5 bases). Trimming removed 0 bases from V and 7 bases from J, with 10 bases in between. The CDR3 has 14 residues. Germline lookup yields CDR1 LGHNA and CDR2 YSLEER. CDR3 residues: CASSQDRGEQPQHF. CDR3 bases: TGCGCCAGCAGCCAAGATCGGGGGGAACAGCCCCAGCATTTT.

CDR3 protein: CASSPGGPDTQYF. CDR3 nucleotide sequence: TGTGCCAGCAGTCCCGGCGGTCCGGATACGCAGTATTTT. The rearrangement uses TRBV27 and TRBJ2-3, with D unresolved. The CDR3 runs 13 residues. With 5 bases removed from V and 6 bases from J, the gap between germline ends came to 12 bases. In germline, CDR1 is MNHEY, CDR2 SMNVEV (reference sequence).